This is a list of T cell receptor beta chains from one sample in a study of shared clonotypes between healthy human individuals. Clones were sequenced by immunoSEQ multiplex PCR, and TCRdb holds only the in-frame ones, with some missing. The top ten clones hold under 15% of a sample with about 470,000 clones, 70% to 80% of them seen once. Sequences were obtained from PBMCs. These receptors were obtained from a woman aged 40 to 55 in good health. Some clones in this sample may be carry-over from other donors' samples. Each CDR3 is given with its conserved first and last residue. The D gene is left open where the match is weak. Expanded clones are given a class, and other clones once, few, many or no size at all.

clone size	D gene	V gene	J gene	CDR3 DNA	CDR3 protein
few	NA	TRBV19	TRBJ2-5	TGTGCCAGCAGCATAGATGGTTTCGTAGAGACCCAGTACTTC	CASSIDGFVETQYF
NA	NA	TRBV9	TRBJ2-1	TGTGCCAGCAGCGTAGGTGGCGGGGTTACCCTTTATGAGCAGTTCTTC	CASSVGGGVTLYEQFF
NA	TRBD2	TRBV11-3	TRBJ2-6	TGTGCCAGCAGCCCGGGACTAGCGGGAGCGGACAACGTCCTGACTTTC	CASSPGLAGADNVLTF
NA	TRBD1	TRBV7-2	TRBJ2-7	TGTGCCAGCAGCTTAGTTTGGGACAGGGGCTACGAGCAGTACTTC	CASSLVWDRGYEQYF
NA	TRBD1	TRBV7-9	TRBJ2-7	TGTGCCAGCAGCTTACATGACAGGGGGCCCTACGAGCAGTACTTC	CASSLHDRGPYEQYF
NA	TRBD1	TRBV18	TRBJ1-2	TGTGCCAGCTCACCACCGAATGAGGGGGCGAAGGGCTACACCTTC	CASSPPNEGAKGYTF
NA	NA	TRBV21-1	TRBJ1-4	TGTGCCAGCAGCAATGAGGACAGGTCCTTCGCAACTAATGAAAAACTGTTTTTT	CASSNEDRSFATNEKLFF
NA	NA	TRBV25-1	TRBJ2-7	TGTGCCAGCAGTGAAGTTGGTCGGCTCTACGAGCAGTACTTC	CASSEVGRLYEQYF
NA	NA	TRBV7-9	TRBJ2-5	TGTGCCAGCAGCCCGACAGCCTCGGGGGAGACCCAGTACTTC	CASSPTASGETQYF
NA	NA	TRBV7-2	TRBJ1-5	TGTGCCAGCAGCAAGGGGGGGGTTCAGCCCCAGCATTTT	CASSKGGVQPQHF
few	NA	TRBV10-1	TRBJ2-2	TGCGCCAGCAGTGGGGACTGGACGAACACCGGGGAGCTGTTTTTT	CASSGDWTNTGELFF
NA	TRBD1	TRBV28	TRBJ2-2	TGTGCCAGCAGTTTACTACCGGGACAGGGGACCGGGGAGCTGTTTTTT	CASSLLPGQGTGELFF
NA	NA	TRBV10-3	TRBJ2-7	TGTGCCATCAGTGAACAGGGTGTTAGCTCCTACGAGCAGTACTTC	CAISEQGVSSYEQYF
many	NA	TRBV18	TRBJ1-1	TGTGCCAGCTCACCATTGGGCACCTGGAACACTGAAGCTTTCTTT	CASSPLGTWNTEAFF
NA	TRBD1	TRBV30	TRBJ1-2	TGTGCCTGGAATGGAGACAGGGGGTTCTATGGCTACACCTTC	CAWNGDRGFYGYTF
few	NA	TRBV29-1	TRBJ2-2	TGCAGCGTTGTTGCAAAAGGGGACGCGAACACCGGGGAGCTGTTTTTT	CSVVAKGDANTGELFF
NA	TRBD1	TRBV28	TRBJ1-5	TGTGCCAGCAGTTCACAGGGGGAGAGATATAGCAATCAGCCCCAGCATTTT	CASSSQGERYSNQPQHF
many	TRBD2	TRBV7-6	TRBJ2-1	TGTGCCAGCAGCTTAGCAACTAGCGGGAGTCGTAATGAGCAGTTCTTC	CASSLATSGSRNEQFF
NA	NA	TRBV4-1	TRBJ1-1	TGCGCCAGCAGCTCCCGCCTGGGCAGGGTCTACACTGAAGCTTTCTTT	CASSSRLGRVYTEAFF
NA	NA	TRBV7-3	TRBJ2-2	TGTGCCAGCAGCTTAAATGGACAGATGAACACCGGGGAGCTGTTTTTT	CASSLNGQMNTGELFF
NA	NA	TRBV14	TRBJ2-3	TGTGCCAGCAGCCATCTGACTCCCACTGGGGCTGCGCAGTATTTT	CASSHLTPTGAAQYF
once	TRBD2	TRBV7-2	TRBJ2-1	TGTGCCAGCAGCTTACTAGACCCGCGGACTAGTGTGGTGCAGTTCTTC	CASSLLDPRTSVVQFF
NA	TRBD1	TRBV30	TRBJ1-2	TGTGCCTGGAGTACCCGACAGGGAGGCGGCTACACCTTC	CAWSTRQGGGYTF
once	NA	TRBV28	TRBJ2-6	TGTGCCAGCAGTTTATACAGGGCTGGGGCCAACGTCCTGACTTTC	CASSLYRAGANVLTF
NA	NA	TRBV18	TRBJ2-1	TGTGCCAGCTCAGGATCTAGGTGGGAATACAATGAGCAGTTCTTC	CASSGSRWEYNEQFF
NA	NA	TRBV28	TRBJ2-7	TGTGCCAGTTCCACAAGACAAGGGTCCTACGAGCAGTACTTC	CASSTRQGSYEQYF
NA	TRBD2	TRBV7-9	TRBJ2-7	TGTGCCAGCAGCCCCACAGGGGGTTCTAGCGGGAGGTGGGTGGACGAGCAGTACTTC	CASSPTGGSSGRWVDEQYF
NA	TRBD1	TRBV18	TRBJ2-7	TGTGCCAGCTCACGCGGGATTACAGGGGGTATCTACGAGCAGTACTTC	CASSRGITGGIYEQYF
few	TRBD2	TRBV4-1	TRBJ2-7	TGCGCCAGCAGCCAGGCCCGGGACGGGGGGACGCAGTACTTC	CASSQARDGGTQYF
NA	TRBD1	TRBV18	TRBJ1-1	TGTGCCAGCTCACCGGGACAGCCGAACACTGAAGCTTTCTTT	CASSPGQPNTEAFF
NA	NA	TRBV6-1	TRBJ2-7	TGTGCCAGCGCCAGCGGTTTCTCCTACGAGCAGTACTTC	CASASGFSYEQYF